This TCR beta chain was sequenced for a study of PD-1 blockade in classical Hodgkin lymphoma. Findings and limits, study-wide: Although disease activity or prior therapy may be involved, causes of the repertoire differences remain undefined. Diminished baseline TCR diversity has been reported in newly diagnosed patients relative to healthy donors.

Time point specified: newly diagnosed, previously untreated cHL patient sample. CD4+ T cells were purified from thawed PBMCs by magnetic negative selection. PBMCs from untreated, newly diagnosed classical Hodgkin lymphoma were comparison samples. A note on this clone: No antigen is known for it.

This CDR3 region has 16 residues. Germline V lookup: CDR1 LNHDA, CDR2 SQIVND (reference sequence). V lost 6 bases to trimming and J lost 4 bases; unmatched junction nucleotides: 13. Assay used: immunoSEQ multiplex PCR; TCRdb lists only in-frame clones, some missing. The sample includes around 30,000 clones, around 89% of them seen just once. This TCR came from a human donor with classical Hodgkin lymphoma. The gene calls are TRBV19 and TRBJ1-2, with 8 positions matching TRBD1. The sample comprised CD4+ T cells from blood. The CDR3 spells CASSLISGQASYGYTF. The CDR3 nucleotides read TGTGCCAGTAGCCTAATATCGGGACAGGCTTCCTATGGCTACACCTTC.